This TCR beta chain was profiled in a study of blood T cell repertoires in COVID-19. As for the study in general: PBMCs, B-cell-depleted T cells, or T cells were the source of the cDNA or gDNA that made up the material.

V was cut by 4 bases and J by 0 bases, with 12 bases left in between. This CDR3 has 15 amino acids. The V gene's germline CDR1 is MNHEY and CDR2 SVGAGI. Measured with immunoSEQ multiplex PCR; TCRdb has only the in-frame clones, and not every one. In the table there are about 160,000 clones, roughly 84% of which are singletons. Living in 24 US areas, the participants were between about 18 and 95 years of age. Donors in Cohort 3 who had recovered were those with two negative PCRs, healthcare professional clearance, or resolution of their symptoms. This receptor was taken from a man in his sixties who had recovered from COVID-19. The genes are TRBV6-5 and TRBJ1-2; possible D gene TRBD1, 6 bases. Sequenced sample: PBMCs or T cells enriched from blood (not recorded which). CDR3: CASSSRQASNYGYTF. Here the CDR3 DNA reads TGTGCCAGCAGTTCACGACAGGCTTCTAACTATGGCTACACCTTC.